A single sample gave rise to the 18 T cell receptor beta chains below, sequenced in a study of blood T cell repertoires in COVID-19. Data came from immunoSEQ multiplex PCR; TCRdb stores just in-frame clones and leaves some out. The sample has some 42,000 clones, approximately 90% seen once. The sequenced sample was peripheral blood. These receptors were obtained from a human donor in a cohort sampled during active COVID-19.

V gene TRBV29-1 combines with J gene TRBJ2-3; TRBD2 is a possible D gene (5 bases). Germline V gene lookup returns CDR1 SQVTM and CDR2 ANQGSEA. The CDR3 has 12 residues. Trimming shortened V by 6 bases and J by 3 bases, and 10 bases separated the two germline ends. In nucleotides, the CDR3 is TGCAGCGTCGGGATGCCTACAGATACGCAGTATTTT. It translates to CSVGMPTDTQYF.

CDR3: CASSRVAGYNEQFF. CDR3 bases: TGTGCCAGCAGTCGGGTAGCGGGGTACAATGAGCAGTTCTTC. V is TRBV6-5 and J is TRBJ2-1, with 8 bases matching TRBD2. Trimming cost V 5 bases and J 4 bases; bases outside gene matches: 4. The CDR3 totals 14 residues. Per germline, CDR1 MNHEY and CDR2 SVGAGI.

This clone appeared a single time. The chain uses TRBV7-2 and TRBJ2-5; 10 bases map to TRBD2. The V and J ends lost 4 bases and 4 bases, in that order; junction bases with no gene match: 3. CDR1 and CDR2 from the germline V gene are SGHTA and FQGNSA. There are 14 residues in the CDR3. CDR3 in amino acids: CASSSRTSGETQYF. The CDR3 DNA sequence: TGTGCCAGCAGCTCCAGGACTAGCGGAGAGACCCAGTACTTC.

V and J are TRBV19 and TRBJ1-1; D is perhaps TRBD1 (5 bases). Germline V gene sequence: CDR1 LNHDA, CDR2 SQIVND (reference sequence). Trimming removed 5 bases from V and 4 bases from J, with 14 bases in between. CDR3 length: 14 amino acids. This chain's CDR3 is CASSPSGIITEAFF. CDR3 in DNA: TGTGCCAGTAGTCCGTCAGGGATTATCACTGAAGCTTTCTTT.

V usage is TRBV4-1 and J usage is TRBJ1-2; no clear D gene. CDR1 is MGHRA, CDR2 YSYEKL, per germline. The CDR3 runs to 12 residues. The ends were cut back, 1 base at V and 8 bases at J, with 8 bases in the middle. Here the CDR3 reads CASSQGGVGYTF. DNA of the CDR3: TGCGCCAGCAGCCAAGGAGGTGTAGGCTACACCTTC.

For the CDR3, the DNA is TGCGCCAGCAGTGAGTGGCGGGACAGCGAAGCTTTCTTT. Its translation is CASSEWRDSEAFF. The chain uses TRBV10-2 and TRBJ1-1; 7 positions agree with TRBD1. The V gene's germline CDR1 is WSHSY and CDR2 SAAADI. The trim removed 1 base at V and 8 bases at J, leaving 4 bases unmatched. CDR3 length: 13 residues.

The sample holds a few counts of this clone. The rearrangement uses TRBV10-3 and TRBJ1-2; 7 bases line up with TRBD1. Germline CDR1 ENHRY, CDR2 SYGVKD. V was pared by 4 bases and J by 4 bases, with 6 bases of the junction left unmatched. The CDR3 is made up of 14 amino acids. The CDR3 DNA follows: TGTGCCATCAGTGCCCAGGGGGATTCCTATGGCTACACCTTC. Residues: CAISAQGDSYGYTF.

The chain uses TRBV5-4 and TRBJ2-1; the match to TRBD2 covers 7 bases. V gave up 4 bases and J gave up 5 bases; unmatched junction bases: 9. This CDR3 contains 15 residues. Germline CDR1 SGHNT, CDR2 YYREEE (reference sequence). For the CDR3, the DNA is TGTGCCAGCAGCCAAAGCGGGGACTACAACAATGAGCAGTTCTTC. It codes for CASSQSGDYNNEQFF. The whole variable domain, filled in from reference TRBV5-4 and TRBJ2-1, reads ETGVTQSPTHLIKTRGQQVTLRCSSQSGHNTVSWYQQALGQGPQFIFQYYREEENGRGNFPPRFSGLQFPNYSSELNVNALELDDSALYLCASSQSGDYNNEQFFGPGTRLTVL.

The chain couples TRBV3-1 (or the pseudogene TRBV3-2) to TRBJ1-4; TRBD1 is a possible D gene (5 bases). Germline V gives CDR1 LGHDT, CDR2 YNNKEL (reference sequence). V was pared by 4 bases and J by 12 bases, with 27 bases between. CDR3 size: 17 residues. CDR3: CASSPTLSLTMGQELFF. In nucleotides, the CDR3 is TGTGCCAGCAGCCCAACGCTAAGTCTGACCATGGGGCAAGAACTGTTTTTT.

This sequence joins TRBV21-1 and TRBJ2-3; the table gives TRBD1 as D, unverified against the DNA. TRBV21-1 is deemed a pseudogene. The CDR3 is 15 amino acids. Here the CDR3 reads CASSQRGTGDDTQYF. CDR3 DNA: TGTGCCAGCAGCCAAAGGGGGACAGGGGACGATACGCAGTATTTT.

This rearrangement joins TRBV6-5 to TRBJ2-1, with 11 bases matching TRBD1. Germline-derived CDR1 and CDR2 are MNHEY and SVGAGI. CDR3 length: 15 residues. V dropped 1 base and J dropped 7; count of bases not matched to a gene: 3. In nucleotides, the CDR3 is TGTGCCAGCAGTTACTTGGGACAGGGGGGGAATGAGCAGTTCTTC. Protein sequence: CASSYLGQGGNEQFF.

This chain links TRBV5-4 with TRBJ1-1; 7 nucleotides agree with TRBD1. Germline assignment: CDR1 SGHNT and CDR2 YYREEE (reference sequence). This CDR3 region has 14 residues. Trimming cost V 3 bases and J 6 bases; bases outside gene matches: 8. CDR3 protein: CASSSGTQGPEAFF. The CDR3 nucleotides read TGTGCCAGCAGCTCAGGGACACAGGGGCCTGAAGCTTTCTTT.

This clone has only a few counts. This rearrangement joins TRBV7-9 to TRBJ1-2; 7 nucleotides agree with TRBD1. Germline trimming cut 5 bases from V and 4 bases from J; bases unmatched to any gene: 7. The CDR3 loop spans 14 amino acids. CDR1 is SEHNR and CDR2 is FQNEAQ in the germline V gene (reference sequence). Here the CDR3 DNA reads TGTGCCAGCAGCCAACTCGGGACAGTCTATGGCTACACCTTC. It translates to CASSQLGTVYGYTF.

CDR3: CASSSTWGGSITEAFF. CDR3 nucleotides: TGTGCCAGCAGTTCAACTTGGGGGGGGTCGATCACTGAAGCTTTCTTT. The chain recombines TRBV27 with TRBJ1-1; D possibly corresponds to TRBD1 (5 bases). The CDR3 is 16 amino acids. Per the germline V gene, CDR1 is MNHEY and CDR2 is SMNVEV (reference sequence). Trimming shortened V by 4 bases and J by 4 bases, and 19 bases separated the two germline ends.

The chain couples TRBV3-1 (or the pseudogene TRBV3-2) to TRBJ2-5; TRBD2 agrees at 8 bases. V was pared by 4 bases and J by 3 bases, with 4 bases of the junction left unmatched. Germline CDR1 and CDR2: LGHDT and YNNKEL (reference sequence). The CDR3 contains 14 residues. The CDR3 region has the DNA TGTGCCAGCAGCCCCCCCGGGGGGGAAGAGACCCAGTACTTC. As protein: CASSPPGGEETQYF.

This rearrangement joins TRBV9 to TRBJ2-3; 16 bases agree with TRBD2. The CDR3 is 16 amino acids. Germline V gene data show CDR1 as SGDLS and CDR2 as YYNGEE. V shed 4 bases, J shed 8 bases, and the junction held 7 bases outside the gene matches. The CDR3 protein is CASSPGLAGGSATQYF. For the CDR3, the DNA is TGTGCCAGCAGCCCGGGACTAGCGGGGGGGTCGGCTACGCAGTATTTT.

The J gene is TRBJ2-5, the V gene TRBV2; TRBD1 agrees at 10 bases. This CDR3 is 16 amino acids long. Germline V gene data show CDR1 as SNHLY and CDR2 as FYNNEI. With 1 base clipped from V and 5 bases from J, the junction kept 7 bases outside the gene matches. The CDR3 bases are TGTGCCAGCAGTGAAGAGTGGGACAGGGGAGGGGAGACCCAGTACTTC. The encoded protein is CASSEEWDRGGETQYF.

The rearrangement links TRBV10-3 to TRBJ1-1, with D uncertain. CDR1 and CDR2 (germline): ENHRY, SYGVKD. V lost 7 bases, J lost 3 bases, and 15 bases lay in between. The CDR3 runs to 14 residues. Here the CDR3 DNA reads TGTGCCATCATGGAGGAGCTTAGGGACACTGAAGCTTTCTTT. Translated: CAIMEELRDTEAFF.